The rows below give T cell receptor beta chains drawn from one sample of a study of Ad26.COV2.S vaccination and SARS-CoV-2 variants. Measured with immunoSEQ multiplex PCR; TCRdb has only the in-frame clones, and not every one. The sample holds roughly 270,000 clones, 70% to 90% seen once. Source: peripheral blood, taken in a trial of Ad26.COV2.S vaccine versus placebo. These receptors all stem from a person aged 18-60 years who received the Ad26.COV2.S COVID-19 vaccine or a placebo. Both conserved end residues are part of each CDR3. A D gene is named only where the DNA matches it firmly. Only some rows state a clone size, as once, few, many or a class for expanded clones.

TGTGCCAGCAGCCAAGGCTGGCGGTACGAGCAGTACTTC CASSQGWRYEQYF TRBV3-1/TRBV3-2 . . TRBJ2-7
TGTGCCAGCAGTGAAGCGTCAAGATCTAGCGGGAGGACATACGAGCAGTACTTC CASSEASRSSGRTYEQYF TRBV6-1 . TRBD2 TRBJ2-7
TGTGCCAGCAGCCCCCGGGCGACTAGCGGGCTCTACACCGGGGAGCTGTTTTTT CASSPRATSGLYTGELFF TRBV7-7 . TRBD2 TRBJ2-2
TGTGCCAGCACTTCCAACCCACTGAAGCTTTTCTTT CASTSNPLKLFF TRBV5-6 . . TRBJ1-1
TGTGCCAGCAGCTTTAAGGGTTGGGGAAACACAGATACGCAGTATTTT CASSFKGWGNTDTQYF TRBV7-8 . . TRBJ2-3
TGCAGCGTTGCTTCAGGAAACACCATATATTTT CSVASGNTIYF TRBV29-1 . . TRBJ1-3
TGTGCCAGCTCACTTCTGGACAGGGCTAATTCACCCCTCCACTTT CASSLLDRANSPLHF TRBV18 . TRBD1 TRBJ1-6
TGTGCCAGCAGTGAAGTGGGTGAAACTGAAGCTTTCTTT CASSEVGETEAFF TRBV6-1 . . TRBJ1-1
TGTGCCAGCAGCTTAGCTTTTCCGAACAGGGGATCAACCTACGAGCAGTACTTC CASSLAFPNRGSTYEQYF TRBV7-8 few TRBD1 TRBJ2-7
TGTGCCACCAGCAGAGAGGACAGGAGCTTGAACACTGAAGCTTTCTTT CATSREDRSLNTEAFF TRBV15 . TRBD1 TRBJ1-1
TGTGCCAGCAGCTTTGAAACGAACACTGAAGCTTTCTTT CASSFETNTEAFF TRBV5-4 . . TRBJ1-1
TGTGCCAGCAGCTTAGAACTGGCGGGAGATATCAACGAGCAGTACTTC CASSLELAGDINEQYF TRBV7-2 . TRBD2 TRBJ2-7
TGTGCCAGCCAAAAGGGGACAGCCAACACTGAAGCTTTCTTT CASQKGTANTEAFF TRBV18 . TRBD1 TRBJ1-1
TGTGCCAGCAGCTCAAGACAGGGGGTAGGTTCCTACGAGCAGTACTTC CASSSRQGVGSYEQYF TRBV7-6 . TRBD1 TRBJ2-7
TGCGCCAGCAGCTCGGTAGCGGGAGTATCGGACGAGCAGTACTTC CASSSVAGVSDEQYF TRBV5-1 . TRBD2 TRBJ2-7
TGTGCCAGCTCTGAGGGACCGAATGAAAAACTGTTTTTT CASSEGPNEKLFF TRBV18 once . TRBJ1-4
TGTGCCAGCAGCCAACAGGGCTACGAGCAGTACTTC CASSQQGYEQYF TRBV6-2/TRBV6-3 . . TRBJ2-7
TGCGCCAGCAGCCCGCGTCCGCGGGACGGGGAGCTGTTTTTT CASSPRPRDGELFF TRBV4-3 . . TRBJ2-2
TGTGCCTGGAGTATAGCGGGGGATGAGTACTTC CAWSIAGDEYF TRBV30 . TRBD2 TRBJ2-7
TGTGCCAGCAGCCAAGATCTAGTAGCGGGAGTTGCAGATACGCAGTATTTT CASSQDLVAGVADTQYF TRBV3-1/TRBV3-2 . TRBD2 TRBJ2-3
TGTGCCACCAGGAGTAAGTACTTC CATRSKYF TRBV15 once . TRBJ2-4
TGTGCCAGCAGCTTAGGCTCGACAGGGTACGGCTACACCTTC CASSLGSTGYGYTF TRBV7-9 . TRBD1 TRBJ1-2
TGCGCCAGCAGCTTAGGAGGGGACCCCACTAATGAAAAACTGTTTTTT CASSLGGDPTNEKLFF TRBV5-1 once . TRBJ1-4
TGTGCCAGCAGCCTTAATAGGGGTACGAACACCGGGGAGCTGTTTTTT CASSLNRGTNTGELFF TRBV7-2 . . TRBJ2-2
TGTGCCAGCAGTGAACAACAGGGGAACACTGAAGCTTTCTTT CASSEQQGNTEAFF TRBV6-1 once . TRBJ1-1
TGTGCCAGCAGCACTCCTCCGGGACCACGACCCTACAATGAGCAGTTCTTC CASSTPPGPRPYNEQFF TRBV7-2 . . TRBJ2-1
TGTGCCTGGAGTCCGGACAACAATTCACCCCTCCACTTT CAWSPDNNSPLHF TRBV30 . . TRBJ1-6
TGTGCCAGCAGTTCTAGCGCCTCACAATCGGGTACGCAGTATTTT CASSSSASQSGTQYF TRBV6-4 . . TRBJ2-3
TGCGCCAGCAGCTTGGGGGACACCTGGAACTCACCCCTCCACTTT CASSLGDTWNSPLHF TRBV5-1 . . TRBJ1-6
TGTGCCAGCAGTGAAGCGGCCACCCGCAATCAGCCCCAGCATTTT CASSEAATRNQPQHF TRBV2 . . TRBJ1-5
TGTGCCATCAGTGGACAGGGGAGAACGAACACTGAAGCTTTCTTT CAISGQGRTNTEAFF TRBV10-3 . TRBD1 TRBJ1-1
TGCGCCAGCAGCCAAGTGGAGCAGGGACTGAACACTGAAGCTTTCTTT CASSQVEQGLNTEAFF TRBV4-1 once . TRBJ1-1
TGTGCCAGCAGCCAGAGACAGGAGGCTAACTATGGCTACACCTTC CASSQRQEANYGYTF TRBV9 . . TRBJ1-2
TGTGCCAGCTCACAAGAGGACAGGGGACATTATGGCTACACCTTC CASSQEDRGHYGYTF TRBV18 . TRBD1 TRBJ1-2
TGTGCCAGCAGTGAGGCGGGAGCCAAAAACATTCAGTACTTC CASSEAGAKNIQYF TRBV2 . . TRBJ2-4
TGTGCCAGCAGCCAAGCAGCCCAATACACCGGGGAGCTGTTTTTT CASSQAAQYTGELFF TRBV3-1/TRBV3-2 . . TRBJ2-2
TGCAGCCCCATCTGGGGAGAGACCCAGTACTTC CSPIWGETQYF TRBV29-1 . . TRBJ2-5
TGTGCCAGTAGTGAGGGCAAGTATGGCTACACCTTC CASSEGKYGYTF TRBV19 . . TRBJ1-2
TGTGCCAGCAGTTTGCAGGGTGTGGGGAACACTGAAGCTTTCTTT CASSLQGVGNTEAFF TRBV2 . . TRBJ1-1
TGTGCCAGCAGTTACTCATTCGGAGGGGGCGCCGGTGGTGAGCAGTTCTTC CASSYSFGGGAGGEQFF TRBV6-2/TRBV6-3 once . TRBJ2-1
TGTGCCAGCTCACCGGGACTAGCGGGAGGTGAGCAGTTCTTC CASSPGLAGGEQFF TRBV18 . TRBD2 TRBJ2-1
TGTGCCAGCAGCCAAGGAGGGCGAGGGCTTAACACTGAAGCTTTCTTT CASSQGGRGLNTEAFF TRBV4-2 . . TRBJ1-1
TGTGCCAGCAGTTTATCCCCACTACCCGGGGAGCTGTTTTTT CASSLSPLPGELFF TRBV28 . . TRBJ2-2
TGTGCCAGCAGCCAAGAGGGGGGGGACGAGCAGTACTTC CASSQEGGDEQYF TRBV3-1/TRBV3-2 . TRBD2 TRBJ2-7
TGCGCCAGCAGCTTGAGAGAGGGGGGTAGCTATGGCTACACCTTC CASSLREGGSYGYTF TRBV5-1 . . TRBJ1-2
TGTGCCAGCCATACAGGGGTAAGCTACGAGCAGTACTTC CASHTGVSYEQYF TRBV2 . TRBD1 TRBJ2-7
TGTGCCAGCTCACCGGACAGGGGGAGCTACGAGCAGTACTTC CASSPDRGSYEQYF TRBV18 . TRBD1 TRBJ2-7
TGCGCCAGCAGCGCCGGGGCCTACGAGCAGTACTTC CASSAGAYEQYF TRBV10-1 few . TRBJ2-7
TGTGCCAGCAGCTTAGATGGGGGCGGGGCCGGGGAGCTGTTTTTT CASSLDGGGAGELFF TRBV7-6 . . TRBJ2-2
TGTGCCAGCAGCCCAGGGGGCGCCTATGGCTACACCTTC CASSPGGAYGYTF TRBV12-3/TRBV12-4 . TRBD1 TRBJ1-2
TGCGCCAGCAGCTTCGGCACTAGCGGGAGGGATACGCAGTATTTT CASSFGTSGRDTQYF TRBV5-1 . TRBD2 TRBJ2-3
TGTGCCAGCAGTTACTACCCGGGACAGTACTTCTACGAGCAGTACTTC CASSYYPGQYFYEQYF TRBV6-2/TRBV6-3 . TRBD1 TRBJ2-7
TGTGCCAGCAGACCACAGGGGGCTTCTTCAGCTTTCTTT CASRPQGASSAFF TRBV5-6 . TRBD1 TRBJ1-1